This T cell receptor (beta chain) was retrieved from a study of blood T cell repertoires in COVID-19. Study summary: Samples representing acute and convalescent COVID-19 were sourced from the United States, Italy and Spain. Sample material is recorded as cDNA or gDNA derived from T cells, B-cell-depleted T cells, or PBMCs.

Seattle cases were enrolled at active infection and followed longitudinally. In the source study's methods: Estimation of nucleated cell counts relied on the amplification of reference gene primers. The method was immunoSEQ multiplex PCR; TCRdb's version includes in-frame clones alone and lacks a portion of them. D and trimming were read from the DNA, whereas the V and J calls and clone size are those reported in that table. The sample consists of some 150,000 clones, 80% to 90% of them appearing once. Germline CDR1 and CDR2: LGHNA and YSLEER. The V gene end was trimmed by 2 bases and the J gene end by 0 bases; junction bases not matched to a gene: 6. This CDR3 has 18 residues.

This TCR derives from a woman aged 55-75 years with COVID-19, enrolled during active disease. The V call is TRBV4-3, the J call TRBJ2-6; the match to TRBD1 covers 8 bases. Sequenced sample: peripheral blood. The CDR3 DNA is TGCGCCAGCAGCCAATGGACAGGGATAATCTCTGGGGCCAACGTCCTGACTTTC. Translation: CASSQWTGIISGANVLTF.